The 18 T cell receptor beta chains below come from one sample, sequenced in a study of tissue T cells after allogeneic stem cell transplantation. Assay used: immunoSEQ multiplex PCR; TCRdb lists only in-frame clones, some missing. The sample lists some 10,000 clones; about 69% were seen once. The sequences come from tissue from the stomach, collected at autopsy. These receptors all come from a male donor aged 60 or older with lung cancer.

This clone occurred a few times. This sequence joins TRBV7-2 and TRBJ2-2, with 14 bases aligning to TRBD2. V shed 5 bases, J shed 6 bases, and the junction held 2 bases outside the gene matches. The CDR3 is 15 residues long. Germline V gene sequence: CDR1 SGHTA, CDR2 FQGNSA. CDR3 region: CASSRGLAGAGELFF. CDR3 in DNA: TGTGCCAGCAGCAGGGGACTAGCGGGAGCCGGGGAGCTGTTTTTT.

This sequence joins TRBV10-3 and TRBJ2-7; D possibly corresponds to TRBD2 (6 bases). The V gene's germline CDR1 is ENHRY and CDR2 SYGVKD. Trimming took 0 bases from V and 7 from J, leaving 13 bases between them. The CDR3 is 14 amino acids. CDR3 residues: CAISESIGGGEQYF. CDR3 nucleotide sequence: TGTGCCATCAGTGAGTCGATTGGGGGAGGAGAGCAGTACTTC.

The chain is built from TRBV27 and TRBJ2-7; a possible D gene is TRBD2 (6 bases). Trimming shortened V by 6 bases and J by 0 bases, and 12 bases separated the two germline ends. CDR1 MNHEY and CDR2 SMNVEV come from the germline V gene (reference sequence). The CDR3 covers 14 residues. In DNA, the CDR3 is TGTGCCAGCAGACCTATAGCGGACTCCTACGAGCAGTACTTC. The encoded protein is CASRPIADSYEQYF.

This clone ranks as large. CDR3 DNA: TGTGCCAGCAGTTATCTCCGGACTAGCGGGGGGACCAGCCCAGATACGCAGTATTTT. Translation: CASSYLRTSGGTSPDTQYF. The gene calls are TRBV6-2 or TRBV6-3 and TRBJ2-3, with 14 bases aligning to TRBD2. The CDR3 has 19 residues. Germline CDR1 and CDR2: MNHEY and SVGEGT. V was pared by 3 bases and J by 4 bases, with 12 bases of the junction left unmatched.

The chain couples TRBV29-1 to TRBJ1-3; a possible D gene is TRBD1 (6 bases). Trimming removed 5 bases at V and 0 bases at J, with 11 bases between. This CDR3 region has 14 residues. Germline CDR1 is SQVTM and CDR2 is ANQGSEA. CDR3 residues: CSVKQGSSGNTIYF. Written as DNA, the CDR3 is TGCAGCGTTAAACAGGGTTCCTCTGGAAACACCATATATTTT.

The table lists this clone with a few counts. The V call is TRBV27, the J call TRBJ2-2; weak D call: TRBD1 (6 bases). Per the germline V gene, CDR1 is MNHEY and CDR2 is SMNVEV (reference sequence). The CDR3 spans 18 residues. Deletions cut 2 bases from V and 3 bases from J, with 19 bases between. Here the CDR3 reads CASSLPPSTGQYTGELFF. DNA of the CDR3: TGTGCCAGCAGTTTACCGCCGTCAACAGGGCAGTACACCGGGGAGCTGTTTTTT.

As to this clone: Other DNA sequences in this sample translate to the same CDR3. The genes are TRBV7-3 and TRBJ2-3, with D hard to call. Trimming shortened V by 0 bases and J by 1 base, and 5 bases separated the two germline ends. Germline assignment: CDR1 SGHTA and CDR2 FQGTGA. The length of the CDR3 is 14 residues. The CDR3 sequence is CASSLTAGTDTQYF. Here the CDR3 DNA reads TGTGCCAGCAGCTTAACCGCCGGCACAGATACGCAGTATTTT. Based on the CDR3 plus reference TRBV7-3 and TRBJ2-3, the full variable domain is GAGVSQTPSNKVTEKGKYVELRCDPISGHTALYWYRQSLGQGPEFLIYFQGTGAADDSGLPNDRFFAVRPEGSVSTLKIQRTERGDSAVYLCASSLTAGTDTQYFGPGTRLTVL.

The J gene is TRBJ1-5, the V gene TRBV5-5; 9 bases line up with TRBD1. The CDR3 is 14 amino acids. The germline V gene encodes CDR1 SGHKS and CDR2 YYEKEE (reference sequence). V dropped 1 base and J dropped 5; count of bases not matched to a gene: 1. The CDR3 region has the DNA TGTGCCAGCAGCTTGTGGACAGGGGATCAGCCCCAGCATTTT. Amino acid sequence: CASSLWTGDQPQHF.

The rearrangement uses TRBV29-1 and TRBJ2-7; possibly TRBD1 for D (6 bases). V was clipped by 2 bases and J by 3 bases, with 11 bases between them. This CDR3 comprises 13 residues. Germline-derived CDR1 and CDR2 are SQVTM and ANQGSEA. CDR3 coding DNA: TGCAGCGTTGAACCGAGGGGGAGCTACGAGCAGTACTTC. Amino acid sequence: CSVEPRGSYEQYF.

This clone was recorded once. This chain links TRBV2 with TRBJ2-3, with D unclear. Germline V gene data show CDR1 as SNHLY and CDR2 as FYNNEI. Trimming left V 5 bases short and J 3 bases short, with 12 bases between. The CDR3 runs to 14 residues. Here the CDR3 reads CASSPLVDTDTQYF. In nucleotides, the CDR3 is TGTGCCAGCAGTCCCCTGGTGGATACAGATACGCAGTATTTT. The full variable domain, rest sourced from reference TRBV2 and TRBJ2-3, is EPEVTQTPSHQVTQMGQEVILRCVPISNHLYFYWYRQILGQKVEFLVSFYNNEISEKSEIFDDQFSVERPDGSNFTLKIRSTKLEDSAMYFCASSPLVDTDTQYFGPGTRLTVL.

CDR3 region: CASSLQGDYGYTF. DNA for the CDR3: TGTGCCAGCAGTCTACAGGGTGACTATGGCTACACCTTC. This chain connects TRBV28 to TRBJ1-2; a weak D match, TRBD1 (6 bases). The CDR3 has 13 residues. V was shortened by 5 bases and J by 3 bases, with 10 bases between the two germline ends. CDR1 and CDR2 from the germline V gene are MDHEN and SYDVKM.

The CDR3: CASSFSGYQETQYF. The CDR3 DNA is TGCGCCAGCAGCTTCAGCGGATACCAAGAGACCCAGTACTTC. This chain connects TRBV5-1 to TRBJ2-5; D is perhaps TRBD2 (5 bases). V was trimmed by 2 bases and J by 0 bases, leaving 8 bases between them. This CDR3 has 14 amino acids. In germline, CDR1 is SGHRS, CDR2 YFSETQ.

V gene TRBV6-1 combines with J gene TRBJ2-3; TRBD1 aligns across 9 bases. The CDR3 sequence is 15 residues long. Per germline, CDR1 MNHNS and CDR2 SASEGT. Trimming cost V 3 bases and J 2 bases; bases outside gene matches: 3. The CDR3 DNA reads TGTGCCAGCAGTGACCGGGACAGGGTCACAGATACGCAGTATTTT. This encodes CASSDRDRVTDTQYF.

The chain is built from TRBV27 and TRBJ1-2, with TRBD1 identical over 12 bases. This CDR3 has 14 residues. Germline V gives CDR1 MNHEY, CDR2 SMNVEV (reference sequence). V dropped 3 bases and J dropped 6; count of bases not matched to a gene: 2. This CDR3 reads CASSFGTGGNGYTF. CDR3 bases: TGTGCCAGCAGTTTTGGGACAGGGGGCAATGGCTACACCTTC.

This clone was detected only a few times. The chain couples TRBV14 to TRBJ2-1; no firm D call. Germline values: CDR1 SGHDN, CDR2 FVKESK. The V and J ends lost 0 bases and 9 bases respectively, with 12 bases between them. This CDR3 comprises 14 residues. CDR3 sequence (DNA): TGTGCCAGCAGCCAAGATCTTGTGAGTTTTGAGCAGTTCTTC. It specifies CASSQDLVSFEQFF.

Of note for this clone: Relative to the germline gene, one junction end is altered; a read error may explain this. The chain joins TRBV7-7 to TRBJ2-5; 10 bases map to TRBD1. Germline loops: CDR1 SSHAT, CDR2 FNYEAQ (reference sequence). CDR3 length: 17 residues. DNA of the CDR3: TGTGCTAGCAGCTTCGGCCGTAGGGACAGGGGCCGTGAGACCCAGTACTTC. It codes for CASSFGRRDRGRETQYF.

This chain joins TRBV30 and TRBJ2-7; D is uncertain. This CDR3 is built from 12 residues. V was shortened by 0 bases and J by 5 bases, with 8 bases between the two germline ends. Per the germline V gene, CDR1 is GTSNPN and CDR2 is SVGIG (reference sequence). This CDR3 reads CAWSVLRHEQYF. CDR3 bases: TGTGCCTGGAGTGTCCTACGGCACGAGCAGTACTTC. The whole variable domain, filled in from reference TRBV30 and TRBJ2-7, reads SQTIHQWPATLVQPVGSPLSLECTVEGTSNPNLYWYRQAAGRGLQLLFYSVGIGQISSEVPQNLSASRPQDRQFILSSKKLLLSDSGFYLCAWSVLRHEQYFGPGTRLTVT.

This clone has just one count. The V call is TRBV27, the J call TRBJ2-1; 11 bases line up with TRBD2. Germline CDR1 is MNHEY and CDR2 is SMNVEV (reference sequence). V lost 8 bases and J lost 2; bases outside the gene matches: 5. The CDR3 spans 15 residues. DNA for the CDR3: TGTGCCAGCTCCTCGGGACTAGCGGCCTACAATGAGCAGTTCTTC. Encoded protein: CASSSGLAAYNEQFF.